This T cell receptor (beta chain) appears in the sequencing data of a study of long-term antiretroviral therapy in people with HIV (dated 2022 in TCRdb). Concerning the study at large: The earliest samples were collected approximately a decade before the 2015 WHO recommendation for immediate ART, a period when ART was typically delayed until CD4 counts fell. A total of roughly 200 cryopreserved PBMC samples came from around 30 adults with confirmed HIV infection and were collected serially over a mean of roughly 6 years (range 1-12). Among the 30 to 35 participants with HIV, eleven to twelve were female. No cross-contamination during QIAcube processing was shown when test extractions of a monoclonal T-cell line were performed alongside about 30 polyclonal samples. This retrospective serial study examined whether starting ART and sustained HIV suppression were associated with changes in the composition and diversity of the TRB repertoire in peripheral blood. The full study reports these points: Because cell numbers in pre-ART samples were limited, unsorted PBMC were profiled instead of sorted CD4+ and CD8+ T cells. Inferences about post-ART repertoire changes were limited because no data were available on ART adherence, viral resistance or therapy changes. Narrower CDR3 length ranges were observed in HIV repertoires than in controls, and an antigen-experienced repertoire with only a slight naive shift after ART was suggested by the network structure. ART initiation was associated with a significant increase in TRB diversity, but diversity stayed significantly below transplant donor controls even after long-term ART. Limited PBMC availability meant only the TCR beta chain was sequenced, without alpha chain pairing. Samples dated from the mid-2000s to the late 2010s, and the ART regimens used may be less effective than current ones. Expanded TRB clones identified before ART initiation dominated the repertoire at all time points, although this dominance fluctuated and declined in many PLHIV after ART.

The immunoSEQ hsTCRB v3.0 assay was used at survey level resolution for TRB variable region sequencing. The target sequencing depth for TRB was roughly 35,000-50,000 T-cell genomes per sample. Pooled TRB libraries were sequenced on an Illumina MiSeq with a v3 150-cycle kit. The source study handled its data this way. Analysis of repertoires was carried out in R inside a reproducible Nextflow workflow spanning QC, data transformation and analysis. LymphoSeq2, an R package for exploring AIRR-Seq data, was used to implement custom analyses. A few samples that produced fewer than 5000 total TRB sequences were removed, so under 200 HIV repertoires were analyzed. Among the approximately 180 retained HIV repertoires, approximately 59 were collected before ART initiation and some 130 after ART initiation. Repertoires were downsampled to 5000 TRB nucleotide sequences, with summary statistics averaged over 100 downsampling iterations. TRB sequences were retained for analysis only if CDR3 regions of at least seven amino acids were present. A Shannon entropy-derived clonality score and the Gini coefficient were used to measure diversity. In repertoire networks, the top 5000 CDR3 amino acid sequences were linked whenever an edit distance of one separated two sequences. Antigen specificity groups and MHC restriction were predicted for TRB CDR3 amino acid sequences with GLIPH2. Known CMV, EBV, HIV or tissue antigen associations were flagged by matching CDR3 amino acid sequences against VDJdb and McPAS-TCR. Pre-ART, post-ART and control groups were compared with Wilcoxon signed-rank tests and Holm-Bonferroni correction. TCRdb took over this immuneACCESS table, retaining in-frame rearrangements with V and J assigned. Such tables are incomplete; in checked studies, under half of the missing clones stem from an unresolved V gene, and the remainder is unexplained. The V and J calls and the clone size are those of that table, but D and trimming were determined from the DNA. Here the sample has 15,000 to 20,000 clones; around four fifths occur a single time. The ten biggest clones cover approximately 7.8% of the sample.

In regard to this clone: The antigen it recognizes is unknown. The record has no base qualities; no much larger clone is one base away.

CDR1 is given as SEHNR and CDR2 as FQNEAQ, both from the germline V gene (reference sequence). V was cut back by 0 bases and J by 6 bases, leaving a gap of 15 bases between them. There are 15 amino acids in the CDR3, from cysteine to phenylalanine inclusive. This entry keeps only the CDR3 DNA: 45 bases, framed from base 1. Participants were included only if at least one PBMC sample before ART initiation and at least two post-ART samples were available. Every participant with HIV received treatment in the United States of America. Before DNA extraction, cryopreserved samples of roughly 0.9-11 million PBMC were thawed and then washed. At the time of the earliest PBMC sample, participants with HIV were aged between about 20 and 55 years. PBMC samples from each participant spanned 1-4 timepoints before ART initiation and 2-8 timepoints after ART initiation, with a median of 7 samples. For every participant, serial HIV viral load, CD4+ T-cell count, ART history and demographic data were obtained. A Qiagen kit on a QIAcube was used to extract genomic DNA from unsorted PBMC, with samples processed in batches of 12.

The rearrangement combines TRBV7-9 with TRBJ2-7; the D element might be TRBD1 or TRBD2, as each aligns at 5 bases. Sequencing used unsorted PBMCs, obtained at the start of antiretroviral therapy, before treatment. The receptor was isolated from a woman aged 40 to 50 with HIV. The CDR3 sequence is CASSLATGRLSEQYF. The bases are TGTGCCAGCAGCTTAGCTACGGGACGGCTCTCCGAGCAGTACTTC.